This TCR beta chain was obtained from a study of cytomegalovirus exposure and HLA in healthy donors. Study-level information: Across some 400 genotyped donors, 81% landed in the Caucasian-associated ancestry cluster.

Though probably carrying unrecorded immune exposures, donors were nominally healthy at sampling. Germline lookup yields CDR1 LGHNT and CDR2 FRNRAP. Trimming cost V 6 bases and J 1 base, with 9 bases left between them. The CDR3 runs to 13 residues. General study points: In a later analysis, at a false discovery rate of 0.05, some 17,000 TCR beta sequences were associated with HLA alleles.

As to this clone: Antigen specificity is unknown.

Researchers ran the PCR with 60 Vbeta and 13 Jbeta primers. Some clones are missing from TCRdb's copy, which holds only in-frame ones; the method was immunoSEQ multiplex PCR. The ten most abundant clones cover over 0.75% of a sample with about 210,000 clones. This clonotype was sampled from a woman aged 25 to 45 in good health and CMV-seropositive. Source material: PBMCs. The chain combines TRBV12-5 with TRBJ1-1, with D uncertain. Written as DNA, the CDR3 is TGTGCTAGTGGCTTTGCGTGGAACACTGAAGCTTTCTTT. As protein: CASGFAWNTEAFF.